This paragraph covers one T cell receptor beta chain sequence. Original processing methods: It was from reference gene primer amplification that nucleated cell counts were estimated. Repertoires were generated with immunoSEQ multiplex PCR, while TCRdb's copy carries only in-frame clones and drops some. V and J calls and clone size are as listed in that table; D and trimming were resolved from the DNA. The table has roughly 120,000 clones, more than 90% seen once; the top ten hold under 4.5%. The record originates from a study of blood T cell repertoires in COVID-19. Study background: Acute and convalescent COVID-19 samples came from the United States, Italy and Spain. T cells, B-cell-depleted T cells, or PBMCs provided the cDNA or gDNA that served as material.

Sequenced material: peripheral blood. The origin of this receptor is a man over 45 with active COVID-19.

CDR3 coding DNA: TGTGCCAGCAGCCAGGGACTTCTCACAGATACGCAGTATTTT. Residues: CASSQGLLTDTQYF. V usage is TRBV5-4 and J usage is TRBJ2-3, with D perhaps matching TRBD2 (6 bases). The CDR3 consists of 14 residues. The germline V gene encodes CDR1 SGHNT and CDR2 YYREEE (reference sequence). The V end was cut by 4 bases, the J end by 2 bases, with 11 bases between. Drawing the rest from reference TRBV5-4 and TRBJ2-3, the complete variable domain is ETGVTQSPTHLIKTRGQQVTLRCSSQSGHNTVSWYQQALGQGPQFIFQYYREEENGRGNFPPRFSGLQFPNYSSELNVNALELDDSALYLCASSQGLLTDTQYFGPGTRLTVL.